The 15 T cell receptor beta chains reported below all come from one sample, sequenced in a study of shared clonotypes between healthy human individuals. The protocol was immunoSEQ multiplex PCR, while the TCRdb copy is restricted to in-frame clones and leaves out a portion. The sample includes over 2,000,000 clones, 80% to 95% of them seen just once. Naive CD8 cells comprised CD45RO-negative, CCR7-positively selected cells, excluding terminally differentiated effector memory CD45RA+ cells. The sequenced sample was naive CD8+ T cells from PBMCs. The receptors were gathered from a man in his late teens or twenties in good health. Some clones in this sample may be carry-over from other donors' samples.

V usage is TRBV2 and J usage is TRBJ2-7, with 12 bases fitting TRBD2. CDR3 length: 15 residues. V lost 4 bases to trimming and J lost 0 bases; unmatched junction nucleotides: 1. Germline V gene sequence: CDR1 SNHLY, CDR2 FYNNEI. CDR3 nucleotides: TGTGCCAGCAGTGCGGGACTAGCGGGCTCCTACGAGCAGTACTTC. It encodes CASSAGLAGSYEQYF.

The chain is built from TRBV9 and TRBJ1-2; no definite D call. Trimming took 3 bases from V and 8 from J, leaving 23 bases between them. Looked up from germline, CDR1 is SGDLS and CDR2 is YYNGEE. CDR3 length equals 16 residues. CDR3 in amino acids: CASSENPHGPAQGYTF. The CDR3 region has the DNA TGTGCCAGCAGCGAGAATCCACACGGGCCGGCCCAAGGCTACACCTTC.

The V and J genes are TRBV28 and TRBJ1-5; D is ambiguous. V lost 3 bases and J 7 bases, leaving 7 bases between the germline ends. CDR1 is MDHEN, CDR2 SYDVKM, per germline. This CDR3 contains 12 residues. The CDR3 protein is CASSFPAQPQHF. CDR3 coding DNA: TGTGCCAGCAGTTTTCCGGCCCAGCCCCAGCATTTT. Based on the CDR3 plus reference TRBV28 and TRBJ1-5, the full variable domain is DVKVTQSSRYLVKRTGEKVFLECVQDMDHENMFWYRQDPGLGLRLIYFSYDVKMKEKGDIPEGYSVSREKKERFSLILESASTNQTSMYLCASSFPAQPQHFGDGTRLSIL.

This clone was found once. The rearrangement uses TRBV27 and TRBJ1-2; D is uncertain. V was clipped by 5 bases and J by 0 bases, with 16 bases between them. The CDR3 extends over 16 amino acids. Germline loops: CDR1 MNHEY, CDR2 SMNVEV (reference sequence). The CDR3: CASSKSYPGTNYGYTF. DNA of the CDR3: TGTGCCAGCAGTAAAAGTTATCCGGGGACTAACTATGGCTACACCTTC.

The J gene is TRBJ2-5, the V gene TRBV27, with D possibly TRBD2 on 7 matching bases. The V end lost 6 bases, the J end lost 5 bases, and 19 bases lay between the germline ends. The CDR3 runs to 15 residues. Germline-derived CDR1 and CDR2 are MNHEY and SMNVEV (reference sequence). The CDR3 reads CASSNLGGGGETQYF. CDR3 sequence (DNA): TGTGCCAGCAGCAATCTTGGGGGGGGCGGGGAGACCCAGTACTTC.

Comment on this clone: Distinct nucleotide sequences in the sample also encode this CDR3. The chain links TRBV27 to TRBJ2-1; 11 nucleotides line up with TRBD2. This CDR3 contains 16 residues. V lost 5 bases, J lost 2 bases, and 5 bases stayed unmatched. The V gene's germline CDR1 is MNHEY and CDR2 SMNVEV (reference sequence). The CDR3 bases are TGTGCCAGCAGTCCATTAGCGGGAGGGCCCTACAATGAGCAGTTCTTC. Translation: CASSPLAGGPYNEQFF.

V is TRBV12-2 and J is TRBJ1-5. TRBV12-2 is noted as a pseudogene. The CDR3 contains 13 residues. As DNA, the CDR3 is TGTGCAAGTCCCCGTGGGGGCAATCAGCCCCAGCATTTT. Translated: CASPRGGNQPQHF.

Points on this clone: Other DNA sequences in the same sample also yield this CDR3. The CDR3 DNA reads TGTGCCAGCAGTCCCTCCACCGGGACAGAAGCCTACGAGCAGTACTTC. Amino acids: CASSPSTGTEAYEQYF. The J gene is TRBJ2-7, the V gene TRBV27, with 7 bases matching TRBD1. The germline gives CDR1 MNHEY, CDR2 SMNVEV (reference sequence). The J segment lost 2 bases and the V segment lost 5 bases, leaving 12 bases of the junction unmatched. CDR3 size: 16 residues.

The gene calls are TRBV7-8 and TRBJ2-5; D might be TRBD1 (5 bases). V was shortened by 1 base and J by 5 bases, with 14 bases between the two germline ends. Germline CDR1 reads SGHVS; CDR2 reads FQNEAQ. This CDR3 comprises 15 residues. The CDR3 sequence: CASSLGQGGRETQYF. The CDR3 DNA is TGTGCCAGCAGCTTAGGGCAGGGCGGTCGGGAGACCCAGTACTTC.

This sequence joins TRBV28 and TRBJ2-1; 8 nucleotides match TRBD1. V lost 5 bases and J lost 5; bases outside the gene matches: 11. The CDR3 spans 16 residues. Germline CDR1 MDHEN, CDR2 SYDVKM. The CDR3 protein is CASSALGTGLNNEQFF. DNA of the CDR3: TGTGCCAGCAGTGCCCTAGGGACAGGTCTGAACAATGAGCAGTTCTTC.

Only one count was recorded for this clone. The chain recombines TRBV7-9 with TRBJ1-2; a possible D gene is TRBD1 (5 bases). Germline CDR1 SEHNR, CDR2 FQNEAQ (reference sequence). The length of the CDR3 is 14 residues. V was pared by 6 bases and J by 4 bases, with 15 bases between. The CDR3 protein is CASRGDETPYGYTF. The CDR3 DNA is TGTGCCAGCAGGGGGGACGAGACTCCCTATGGCTACACCTTC.

J is TRBJ1-1 and V is TRBV25-1, with D unresolved. The CDR3 loop spans 13 amino acids. Germline-derived CDR1 and CDR2 are MGHDK and SYGVNS. Deletions cut 0 bases from V and 8 bases from J, with 10 bases between. CDR3 coding DNA: TGTGCCAGCAGTGAATATGCCCTTGAGGAAGCTTTCTTT. This sequence encodes CASSEYALEEAFF. The variable domain in full, with the rest retrieved from reference TRBV25-1 and TRBJ1-1, is EADIYQTPRYLVIGTGKKITLECSQTMGHDKMYWYQQDPGMELHLIHYSYGVNSTEKGDLSSESTVSRIRTEHFPLTLESARPSHTSQYLCASSEYALEEAFFGQGTRLTVV.

This CDR3 reads CASKDRARTLYEQYF. The CDR3 DNA follows: TGTGCCAGCAAGGATCGTGCCAGGACCCTTTACGAGCAGTACTTC. J is TRBJ2-7 and V is TRBV28; D gene uncertain. The CDR3 spans 15 residues. Germline V gene lookup returns CDR1 MDHEN and CDR2 SYDVKM. With 7 bases removed from V and 4 bases from J, the gap between germline ends came to 20 bases.

Worth noting for this clone: This sample also contains other DNA sequences that code for the same CDR3. The V call is TRBV6-1, the J call TRBJ2-7; D is unclear. Trimming took off 1 base at V and 3 bases at J, with 10 bases between the two ends. The CDR3 runs 14 residues. Looked up from germline, CDR1 is MNHNS and CDR2 is SASEGT. The CDR3 region is CASSEVAGGYEQYF. CDR3 sequence (DNA): TGTGCCAGCAGTGAAGTCGCTGGCGGCTACGAGCAGTACTTC.

The chain joins TRBV27 to TRBJ2-7; D ambiguous. Germline CDR1 MNHEY, CDR2 SMNVEV (reference sequence). The CDR3 has 13 residues. Deletions cut 4 bases from V and 9 bases from J, with 16 bases between. The CDR3 DNA is TGTGCCAGCAGTTACTCCTTTGAAGCGTTGCAGTACTTC. The encoded protein is CASSYSFEALQYF.